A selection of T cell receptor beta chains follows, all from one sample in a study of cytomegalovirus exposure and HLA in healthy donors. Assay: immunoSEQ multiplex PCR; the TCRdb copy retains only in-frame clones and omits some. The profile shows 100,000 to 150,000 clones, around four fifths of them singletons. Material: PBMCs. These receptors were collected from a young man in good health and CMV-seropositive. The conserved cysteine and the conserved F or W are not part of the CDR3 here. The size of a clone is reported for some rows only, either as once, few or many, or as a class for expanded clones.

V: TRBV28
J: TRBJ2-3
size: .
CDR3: ASSLPTGAGRDTQY

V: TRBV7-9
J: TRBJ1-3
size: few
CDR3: ASSLVGEDTIY

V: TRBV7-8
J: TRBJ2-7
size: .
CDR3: ASSLGSGDRMEYEQY

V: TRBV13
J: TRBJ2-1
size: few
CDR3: ASTPGRDYNEQF

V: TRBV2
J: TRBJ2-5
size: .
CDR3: ASSVSGGAAETQY

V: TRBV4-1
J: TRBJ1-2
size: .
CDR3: ASSLSPQITDYGYT

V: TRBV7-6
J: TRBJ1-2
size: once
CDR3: ASSFGAGDLDGYT

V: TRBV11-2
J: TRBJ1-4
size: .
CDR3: ASSLTGPNEKLF

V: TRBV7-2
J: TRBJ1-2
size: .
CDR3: ASSLRAQGTYGYT

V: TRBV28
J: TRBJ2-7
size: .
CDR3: ASILRGGSGYEQY

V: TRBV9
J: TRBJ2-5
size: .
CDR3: ASTHSGTAKETQY

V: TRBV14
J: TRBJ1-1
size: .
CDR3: ASSQGGRATEAF

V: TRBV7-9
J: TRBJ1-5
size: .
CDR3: SSSFGGQPQH

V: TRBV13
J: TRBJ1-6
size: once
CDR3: ASSLTRYSYNSPLH

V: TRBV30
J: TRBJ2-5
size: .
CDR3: ARSRTGRETQY

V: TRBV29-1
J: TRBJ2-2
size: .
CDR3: SGTGGTTGELF

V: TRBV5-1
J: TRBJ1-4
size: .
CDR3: ASSLELGANEKLF